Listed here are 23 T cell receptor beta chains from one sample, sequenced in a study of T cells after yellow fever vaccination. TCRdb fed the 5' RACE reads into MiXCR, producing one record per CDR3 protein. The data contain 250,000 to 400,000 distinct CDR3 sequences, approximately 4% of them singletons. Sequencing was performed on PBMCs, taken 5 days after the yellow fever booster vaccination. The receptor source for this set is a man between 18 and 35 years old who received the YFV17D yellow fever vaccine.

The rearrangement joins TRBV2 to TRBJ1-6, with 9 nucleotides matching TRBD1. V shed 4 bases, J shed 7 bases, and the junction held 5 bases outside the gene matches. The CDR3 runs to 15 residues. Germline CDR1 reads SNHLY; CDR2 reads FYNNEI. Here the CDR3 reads CASSGATGGNSPLHF. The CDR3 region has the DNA TGTGCCAGCAGTGGAGCGACAGGGGGAAATTCACCCCTCCACTTT.

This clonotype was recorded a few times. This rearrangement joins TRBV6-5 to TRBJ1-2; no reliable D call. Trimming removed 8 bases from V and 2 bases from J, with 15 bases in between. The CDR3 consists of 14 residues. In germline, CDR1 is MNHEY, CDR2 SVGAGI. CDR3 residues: CASAERAENYGYTF. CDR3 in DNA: TGTGCCAGCGCCGAAAGGGCAGAAAACTATGGCTACACCTTC.

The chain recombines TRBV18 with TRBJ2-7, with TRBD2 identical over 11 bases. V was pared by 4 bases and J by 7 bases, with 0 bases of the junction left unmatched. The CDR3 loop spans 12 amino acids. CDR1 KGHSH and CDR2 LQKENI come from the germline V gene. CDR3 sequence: CASSRLAGEQYF. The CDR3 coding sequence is TGTGCCAGCTCACGACTAGCGGGGGAGCAGTACTTC.

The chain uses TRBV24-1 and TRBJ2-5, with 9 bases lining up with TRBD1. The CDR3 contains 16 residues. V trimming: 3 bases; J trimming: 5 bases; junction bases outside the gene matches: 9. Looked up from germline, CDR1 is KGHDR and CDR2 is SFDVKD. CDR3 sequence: CATSDTRDRVGETQYF. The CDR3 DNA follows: TGTGCCACCAGTGATACCCGGGACAGGGTTGGGGAGACCCAGTACTTC.

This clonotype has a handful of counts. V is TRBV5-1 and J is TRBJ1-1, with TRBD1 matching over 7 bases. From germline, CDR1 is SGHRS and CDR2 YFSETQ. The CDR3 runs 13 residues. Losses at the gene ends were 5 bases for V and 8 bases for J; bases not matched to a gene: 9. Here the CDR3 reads CASSSGTELEAFF. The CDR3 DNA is TGCGCCAGCAGTTCCGGGACAGAGCTCGAAGCTTTCTTT. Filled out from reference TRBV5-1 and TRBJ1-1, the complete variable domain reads KAGVTQTPRYLIKTRGQQVTLSCSPISGHRSVSWYQQTPGQGLQFLFEYFSETQRNKGNFPGRFSGRQFSNSRSEMNVSTLELGDSALYLCASSSGTELEAFFGQGTRLTVV.

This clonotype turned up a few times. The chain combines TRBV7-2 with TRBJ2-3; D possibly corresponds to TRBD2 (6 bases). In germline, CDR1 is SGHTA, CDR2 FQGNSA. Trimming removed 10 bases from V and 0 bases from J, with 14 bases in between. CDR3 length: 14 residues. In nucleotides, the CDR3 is TGTGCCATCAAGCTAGCGACTAGCACAGATACGCAGTATTTT. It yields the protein CAIKLATSTDTQYF.

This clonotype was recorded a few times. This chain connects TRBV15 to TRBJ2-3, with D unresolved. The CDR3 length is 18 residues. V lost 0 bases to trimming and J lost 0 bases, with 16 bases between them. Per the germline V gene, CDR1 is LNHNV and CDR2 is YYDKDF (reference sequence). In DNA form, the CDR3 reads TGTGCCACCAGCAGAGAGGGCGGTACCCAGGAGAGCACAGATACGCAGTATTTT. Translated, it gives CATSREGGTQESTDTQYF.

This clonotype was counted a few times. DNA of the CDR3: TGTGCCAGCAGTTACCGTTTTTATAATTCACCCCTCCACTTT. Its translation is CASSYRFYNSPLHF. The V gene is TRBV27, the J gene TRBJ1-6; D gene unclear. Between the trimmed V and J ends, which lost 4 bases and 4 bases, there was a span of 8 bases. CDR3 size: 14 residues. Germline V CDR1 and CDR2: MNHEY, SMNVEV (reference sequence).

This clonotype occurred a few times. CDR3 region: CASSVGFADTQYF. The CDR3 DNA sequence: TGTGCCAGCAGTGTCGGGTTCGCAGATACGCAGTATTTT. The V and J genes are TRBV6-1 and TRBJ2-3, with D unclear. The CDR3 runs to 13 residues. The V gene lost 4 bases and the J gene lost 4 bases, with 9 bases spanning the gap. The germline CDR1 and CDR2 sequences are MNHNS and SASEGT.

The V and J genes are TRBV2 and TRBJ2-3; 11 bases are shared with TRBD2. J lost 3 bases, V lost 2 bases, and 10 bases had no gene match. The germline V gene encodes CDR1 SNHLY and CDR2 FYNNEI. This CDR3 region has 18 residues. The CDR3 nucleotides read TGTGCCAGCAGTGAAAGGCGATCTAGCGGGGGGATAACAGATACGCAGTATTTT. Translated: CASSERRSSGGITDTQYF.

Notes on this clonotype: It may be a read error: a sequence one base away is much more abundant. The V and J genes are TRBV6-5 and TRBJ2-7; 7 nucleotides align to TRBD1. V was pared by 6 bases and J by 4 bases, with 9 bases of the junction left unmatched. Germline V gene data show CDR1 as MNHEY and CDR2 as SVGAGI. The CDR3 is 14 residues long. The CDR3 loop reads CASRLGTARYEQYF. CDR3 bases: TGTGCCAGCAGATTGGGGACAGCCCGATACGAGCAGTACTTC.

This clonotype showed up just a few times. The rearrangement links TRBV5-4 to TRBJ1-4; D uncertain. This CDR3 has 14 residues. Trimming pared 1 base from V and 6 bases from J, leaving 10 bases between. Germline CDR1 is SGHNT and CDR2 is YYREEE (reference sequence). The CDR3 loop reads CASSLQPADEKLFF. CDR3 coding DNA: TGTGCCAGCAGCTTGCAACCGGCGGATGAAAAACTGTTTTTT.

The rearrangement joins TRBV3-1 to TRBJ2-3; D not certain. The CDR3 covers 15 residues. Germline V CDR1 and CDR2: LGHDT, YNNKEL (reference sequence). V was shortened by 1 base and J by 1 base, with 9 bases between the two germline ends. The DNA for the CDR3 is TGTGCCAGCAGCCAAGCAGACCCTGGCACAGATACGCAGTATTTT. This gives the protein CASSQADPGTDTQYF.

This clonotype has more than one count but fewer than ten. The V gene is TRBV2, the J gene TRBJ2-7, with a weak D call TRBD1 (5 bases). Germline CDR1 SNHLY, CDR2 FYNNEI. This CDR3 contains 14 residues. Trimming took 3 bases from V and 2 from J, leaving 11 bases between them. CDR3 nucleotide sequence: TGTGCCAGCAGTGAGTCCAGGGCTGCCTACGAGCAGTACGTC. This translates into CASSESRAAYEQYV.

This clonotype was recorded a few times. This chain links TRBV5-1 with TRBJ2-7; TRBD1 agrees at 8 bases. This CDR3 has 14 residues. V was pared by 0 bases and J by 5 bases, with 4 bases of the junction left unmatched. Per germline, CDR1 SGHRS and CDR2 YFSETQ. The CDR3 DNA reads TGCGCCAGCAGCTTGGGACAGGGGAAAAACGAGCAGTACTTC. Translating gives CASSLGQGKNEQYF.

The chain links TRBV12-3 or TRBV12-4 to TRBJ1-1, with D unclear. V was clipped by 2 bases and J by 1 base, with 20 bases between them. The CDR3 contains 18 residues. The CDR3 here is CASSLFPRAKSRNTEAFF. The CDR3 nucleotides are TGTGCCAGCAGTTTATTCCCCCGGGCCAAAAGCAGGAACACTGAAGCTTTCTTT.

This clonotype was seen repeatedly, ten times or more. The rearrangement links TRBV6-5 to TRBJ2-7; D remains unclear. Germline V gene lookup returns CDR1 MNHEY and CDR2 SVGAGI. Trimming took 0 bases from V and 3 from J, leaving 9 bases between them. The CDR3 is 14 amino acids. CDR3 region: CASSYSPLLYEQYF. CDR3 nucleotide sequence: TGTGCCAGCAGTTACTCGCCACTTCTCTACGAGCAGTACTTC.

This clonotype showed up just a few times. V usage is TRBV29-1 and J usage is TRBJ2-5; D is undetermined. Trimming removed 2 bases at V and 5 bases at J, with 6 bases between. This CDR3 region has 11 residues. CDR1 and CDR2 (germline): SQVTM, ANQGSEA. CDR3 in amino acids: CSVEPGETQYF. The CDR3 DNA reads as TGCAGCGTTGAACCCGGGGAGACCCAGTACTTC.

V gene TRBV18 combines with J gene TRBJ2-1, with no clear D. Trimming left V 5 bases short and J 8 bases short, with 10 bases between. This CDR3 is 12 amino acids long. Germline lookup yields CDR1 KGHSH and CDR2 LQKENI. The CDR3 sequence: CASSTPRDEQFF. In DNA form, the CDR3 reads TGTGCCAGCTCAACCCCACGGGATGAGCAGTTCTTC. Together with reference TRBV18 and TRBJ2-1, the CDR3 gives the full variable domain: NAGVMQNPRHLVRRRGQEARLRCSPMKGHSHVYWYRQLPEEGLKFMVYLQKENIIDESGMPKERFSAEFPKEGPSILRIQQVVRGDSAAYFCASSTPRDEQFFGPGTRLTVL.

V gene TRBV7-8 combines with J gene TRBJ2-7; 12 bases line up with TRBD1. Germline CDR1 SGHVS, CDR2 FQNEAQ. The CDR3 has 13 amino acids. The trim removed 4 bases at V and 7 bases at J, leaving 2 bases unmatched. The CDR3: CASSWDRGREQYV. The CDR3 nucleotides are TGTGCCAGCAGCTGGGACAGGGGGCGGGAGCAGTACGTC.

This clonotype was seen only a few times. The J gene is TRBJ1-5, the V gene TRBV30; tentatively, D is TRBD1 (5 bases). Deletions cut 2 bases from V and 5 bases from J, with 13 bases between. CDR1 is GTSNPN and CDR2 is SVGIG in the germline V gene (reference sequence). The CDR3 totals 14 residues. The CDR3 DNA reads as TGTGCCTGGAGTATGGCAGGGCTGGATCAGCCCCAGCATTTT. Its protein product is CAWSMAGLDQPQHF.

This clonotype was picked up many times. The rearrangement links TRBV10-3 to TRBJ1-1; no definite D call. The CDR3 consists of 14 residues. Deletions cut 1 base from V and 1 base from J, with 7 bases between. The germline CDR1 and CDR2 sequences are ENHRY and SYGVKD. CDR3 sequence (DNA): TGTGCCATCAGTGAGTTGGGTCAGAACACTGAAGCTTTCTTT. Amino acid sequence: CAISELGQNTEAFF.

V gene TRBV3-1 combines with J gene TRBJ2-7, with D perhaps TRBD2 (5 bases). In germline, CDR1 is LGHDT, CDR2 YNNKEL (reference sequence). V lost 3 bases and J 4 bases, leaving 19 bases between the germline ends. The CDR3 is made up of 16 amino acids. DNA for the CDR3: TGTGCCAGCAGCCAGCAGCGCGGGTATGGGATTTACGAGCAGTACTTC. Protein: CASSQQRGYGIYEQYF.